Sequencing of this T cell receptor (beta chain) was carried out in a study of T cells generated in artificial thymic organoids. Notes on this clonotype: The antigen is undetermined.

Sorting markers: CD3+TCRalphabeta+CD8+CD45RO-CCR7+, for blood naive CD8 cells. Germline V gives CDR1 LGHNA, CDR2 YSLEER. The CDR3 is 15 residues long. V lost 7 bases and J lost 3, with 15 bases in between. Reverse primers in the TRAC or TRBC constant regions drove separate semi-nested PCRs for TCRalpha and TCRbeta. TCRdb re-called the 5' RACE reads with MiXCR, one entry per CDR3 protein. The sample includes several thousand distinct CDR3 sequences, around a third of them seen just once. Study conclusions and caveats: Organoid-derived CD8 single positive T cells showed physiological TCR clonotype diversity.

The TCR sequence derives from a human donor who gave cord blood stem cells for thymic organoid culture, a cardiac surgery patient who gave postnatal thymus, or a blood donor (not recorded which). The rearrangement uses TRBV4-3 and TRBJ2-2; D is possibly TRBD1 (5 bases). Sequencing was performed on naive CD8+ T cells from blood. The subset is: CD3+TCRalphabeta+CD8SP T cells; for blood, CD45RO-CCR7+ naive CD8+ T cells. The DNA of the CDR3 is TGCGCCAGCACGCCCGGGCCAGGGCACACCGGGGAGCTGTTTTTT. Amino acid sequence: CASTPGPGHTGELFF.